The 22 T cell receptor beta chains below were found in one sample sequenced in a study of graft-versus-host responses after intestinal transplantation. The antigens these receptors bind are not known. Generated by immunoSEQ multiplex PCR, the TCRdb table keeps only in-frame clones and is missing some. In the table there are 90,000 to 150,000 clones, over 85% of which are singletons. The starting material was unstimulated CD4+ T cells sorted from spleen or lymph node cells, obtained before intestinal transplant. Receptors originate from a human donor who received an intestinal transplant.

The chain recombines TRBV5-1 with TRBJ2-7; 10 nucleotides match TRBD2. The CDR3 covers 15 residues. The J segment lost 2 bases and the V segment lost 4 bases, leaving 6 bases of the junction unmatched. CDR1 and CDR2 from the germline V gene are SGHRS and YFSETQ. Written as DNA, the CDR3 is TGCGCCAGCAGCCTCACTAGCGGGGCAACCTACGAGCAGTACTTC. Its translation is CASSLTSGATYEQYF.

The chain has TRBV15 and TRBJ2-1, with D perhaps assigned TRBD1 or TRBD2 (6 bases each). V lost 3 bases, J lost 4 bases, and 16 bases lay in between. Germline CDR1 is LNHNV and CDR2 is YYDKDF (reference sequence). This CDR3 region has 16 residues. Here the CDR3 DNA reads TGTGCCACCAGCAGGGTTCCTCAGGGGACTTACAATGAGCAGTTCTTC. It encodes CATSRVPQGTYNEQFF.

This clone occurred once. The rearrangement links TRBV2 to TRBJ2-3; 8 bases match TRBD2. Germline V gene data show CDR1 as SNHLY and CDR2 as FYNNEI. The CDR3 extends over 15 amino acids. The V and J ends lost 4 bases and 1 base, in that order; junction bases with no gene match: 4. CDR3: CASSGPGRGTDTQYF. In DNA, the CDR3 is TGTGCCAGCAGTGGTCCCGGGAGGGGCACAGATACGCAGTATTTT.

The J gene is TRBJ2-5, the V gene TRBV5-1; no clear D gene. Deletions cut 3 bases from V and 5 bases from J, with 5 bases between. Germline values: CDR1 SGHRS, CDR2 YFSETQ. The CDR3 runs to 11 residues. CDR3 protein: CASSSPETQYF. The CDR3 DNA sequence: TGCGCCAGCAGCTCCCCGGAGACCCAGTACTTC. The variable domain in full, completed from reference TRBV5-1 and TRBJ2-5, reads KAGVTQTPRYLIKTRGQQVTLSCSPISGHRSVSWYQQTPGQGLQFLFEYFSETQRNKGNFPGRFSGRQFSNSRSEMNVSTLELGDSALYLCASSSPETQYFGPGTRLLVL.

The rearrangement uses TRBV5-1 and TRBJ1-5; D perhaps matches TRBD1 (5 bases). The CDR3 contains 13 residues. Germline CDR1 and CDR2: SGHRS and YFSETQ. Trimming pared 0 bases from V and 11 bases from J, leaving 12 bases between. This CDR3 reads CASSLEGEGSQHF. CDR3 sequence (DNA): TGCGCCAGCAGCTTGGAGGGAGAGGGGTCCCAGCATTTT.

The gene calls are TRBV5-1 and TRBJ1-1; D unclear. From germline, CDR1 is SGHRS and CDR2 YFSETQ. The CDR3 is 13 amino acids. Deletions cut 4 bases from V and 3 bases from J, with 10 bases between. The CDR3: CASSPIGDTEAFF. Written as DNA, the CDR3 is TGCGCCAGCAGCCCGATTGGGGACACTGAAGCTTTCTTT.

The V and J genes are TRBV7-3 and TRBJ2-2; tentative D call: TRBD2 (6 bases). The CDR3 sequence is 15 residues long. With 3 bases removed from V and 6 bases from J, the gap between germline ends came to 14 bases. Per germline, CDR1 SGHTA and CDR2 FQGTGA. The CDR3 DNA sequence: TGTGCCAGCAGCTTCGAGGGAGGCGGCGCCGGGGAGCTGTTTTTT. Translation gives CASSFEGGGAGELFF.

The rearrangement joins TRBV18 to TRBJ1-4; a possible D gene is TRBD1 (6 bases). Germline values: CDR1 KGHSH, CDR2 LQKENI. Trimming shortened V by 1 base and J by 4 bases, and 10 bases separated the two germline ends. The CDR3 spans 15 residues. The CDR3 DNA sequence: TGTGCCAGCTCACCACGCGGGGGCGGTAATGAAAAACTGTTTTTT. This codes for CASSPRGGGNEKLFF.

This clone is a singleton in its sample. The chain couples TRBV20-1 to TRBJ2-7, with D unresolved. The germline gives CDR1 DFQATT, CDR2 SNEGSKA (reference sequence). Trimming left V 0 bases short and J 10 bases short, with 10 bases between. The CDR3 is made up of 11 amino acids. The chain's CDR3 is CSARDRRYQYF. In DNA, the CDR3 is TGCAGTGCTAGAGACCGGCGGTACCAGTACTTC.

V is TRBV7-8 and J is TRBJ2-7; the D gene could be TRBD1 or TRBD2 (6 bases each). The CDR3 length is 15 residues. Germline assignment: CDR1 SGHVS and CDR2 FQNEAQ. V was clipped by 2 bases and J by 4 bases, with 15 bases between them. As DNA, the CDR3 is TGTGCCAGCAGCTTACGGGACACCGGAGGGTACGAGCAGTACTTC. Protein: CASSLRDTGGYEQYF.

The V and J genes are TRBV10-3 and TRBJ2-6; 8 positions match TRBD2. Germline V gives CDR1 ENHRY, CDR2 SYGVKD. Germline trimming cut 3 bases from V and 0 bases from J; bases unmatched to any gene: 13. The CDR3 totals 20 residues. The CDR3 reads CAISDALGRGASSGANVLTF. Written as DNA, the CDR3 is TGTGCCATCAGTGATGCCCTCGGGAGGGGGGCCTCCTCTGGGGCCAACGTCCTGACTTTC.

The CDR3 DNA is TGCGCCAGCAGCCCCGCGCGGGGGTACGAGCAGTACTTC. Its protein product is CASSPARGYEQYF. The chain joins TRBV5-1 to TRBJ2-7; 7 bases line up with TRBD2. CDR1 is SGHRS and CDR2 is YFSETQ in the germline V gene. This CDR3 contains 13 residues. Trimming took 4 bases from V and 4 from J; bases not matched to a gene: 5. Filled out from reference TRBV5-1 and TRBJ2-7, the complete variable domain reads KAGVTQTPRYLIKTRGQQVTLSCSPISGHRSVSWYQQTPGQGLQFLFEYFSETQRNKGNFPGRFSGRQFSNSRSEMNVSTLELGDSALYLCASSPARGYEQYFGPGTRLTVT.

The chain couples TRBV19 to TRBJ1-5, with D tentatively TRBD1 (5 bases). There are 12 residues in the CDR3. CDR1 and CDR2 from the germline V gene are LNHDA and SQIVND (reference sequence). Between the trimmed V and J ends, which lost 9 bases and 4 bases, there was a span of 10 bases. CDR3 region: CASGGGNQPQHF. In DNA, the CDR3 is TGTGCCAGCGGGGGGGGTAATCAGCCCCAGCATTTT.

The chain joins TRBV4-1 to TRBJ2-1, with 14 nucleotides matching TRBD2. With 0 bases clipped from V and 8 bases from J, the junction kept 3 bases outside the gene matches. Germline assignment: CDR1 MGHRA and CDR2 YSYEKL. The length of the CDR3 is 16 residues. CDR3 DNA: TGCGCCAGCAGCCAAGAGGGACTAGCGGGAGCTGATGAGCAGTTCTTC. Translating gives CASSQEGLAGADEQFF.

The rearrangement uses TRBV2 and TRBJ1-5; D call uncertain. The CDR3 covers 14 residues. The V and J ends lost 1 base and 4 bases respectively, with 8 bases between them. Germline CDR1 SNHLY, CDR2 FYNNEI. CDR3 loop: CASSEGRGNQPQHF. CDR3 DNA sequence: TGTGCCAGCAGTGAAGGGAGAGGGAATCAGCCCCAGCATTTT.

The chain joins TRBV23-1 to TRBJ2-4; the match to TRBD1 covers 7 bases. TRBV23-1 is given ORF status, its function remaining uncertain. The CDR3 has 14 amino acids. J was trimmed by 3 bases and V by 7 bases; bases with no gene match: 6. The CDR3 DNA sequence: TGCGCCAGCATTCCCCGGGACAGCAAAAACATTCAGTACTTC. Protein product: CASIPRDSKNIQYF.

CDR3 in amino acids: CASSPQMGANGNTIYF. The CDR3 DNA follows: TGTGCCAGCAGTCCTCAGATGGGGGCGAATGGAAACACCATATATTTT. The J gene is TRBJ1-3, the V gene TRBV5-4; D may be TRBD1 (6 bases). V lost 5 bases and J 3 bases, leaving 18 bases between the germline ends. CDR3 length equals 16 residues. Germline CDR1 and CDR2: SGHNT and YYREEE (reference sequence).

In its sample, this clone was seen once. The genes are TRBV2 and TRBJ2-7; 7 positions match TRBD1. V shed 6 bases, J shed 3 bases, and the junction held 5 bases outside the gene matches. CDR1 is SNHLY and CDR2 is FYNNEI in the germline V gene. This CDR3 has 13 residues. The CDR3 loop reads CASRQGVNYEQYF. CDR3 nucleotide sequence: TGTGCCAGCAGGCAGGGGGTGAACTACGAGCAGTACTTC.

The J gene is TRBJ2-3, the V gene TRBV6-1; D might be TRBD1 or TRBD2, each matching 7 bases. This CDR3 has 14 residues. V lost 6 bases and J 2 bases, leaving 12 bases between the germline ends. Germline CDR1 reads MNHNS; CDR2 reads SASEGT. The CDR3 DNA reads TGTGCCAGCAGAGCGGGACAGTCCACAGATACGCAGTATTTT. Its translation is CASRAGQSTDTQYF.

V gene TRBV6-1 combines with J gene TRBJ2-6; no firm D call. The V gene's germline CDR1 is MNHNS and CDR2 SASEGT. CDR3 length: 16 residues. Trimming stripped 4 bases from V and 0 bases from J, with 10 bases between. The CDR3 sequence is CASSVGVASGANVLTF. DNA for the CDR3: TGTGCCAGCAGTGTTGGCGTAGCCTCTGGGGCCAACGTCCTGACTTTC.

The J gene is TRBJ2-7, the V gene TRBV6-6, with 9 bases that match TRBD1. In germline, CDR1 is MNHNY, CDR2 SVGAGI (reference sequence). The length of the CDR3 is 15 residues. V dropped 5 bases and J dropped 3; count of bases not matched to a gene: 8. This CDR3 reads CASSDSGTGYYEQYF. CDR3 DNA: TGTGCCAGCAGTGACAGCGGGACAGGGTACTACGAGCAGTACTTC.

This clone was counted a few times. The CDR3 protein is CAWTPGLAGGDTQYF. CDR3 nucleotides: TGTGCCTGGACCCCGGGACTAGCGGGAGGAGATACGCAGTATTTT. The chain links TRBV30 to TRBJ2-3; 15 nucleotides align to TRBD2. The CDR3 is 15 residues long. V lost 4 bases, J lost 5 bases, and 4 bases stayed unmatched. CDR1 GTSNPN and CDR2 SVGIG come from the germline V gene (reference sequence).